This T cell receptor (beta chain) came from a study of blood T cell repertoires in COVID-19. Study as a whole: Researchers got acute and convalescent COVID-19 samples from the United States, Italy and Spain.

TCRdb's table, derived via immunoSEQ multiplex PCR, lists solely in-frame clones and lacks some. The table shows 95,000 to 110,000 clones, with about four fifths occurring only once. Trimming left V 6 bases short and J 7 bases short, with 16 bases between. CDR1 is LNHDA, CDR2 SQIVND, per germline (reference sequence). The CDR3 is made up of 14 amino acids. The TCR originated in a human donor in a cohort sampled during active COVID-19. V usage is TRBV19 and J usage is TRBJ2-1; TRBD1 is a possible D gene (5 bases). Sequencing used peripheral blood. The CDR3: CASRWGSLGNEQFF. As DNA, the CDR3 is TGTGCCAGTAGATGGGGCAGCTTGGGGAATGAGCAGTTCTTC. The whole variable domain, remainder taken from reference TRBV19 and TRBJ2-1, is DGGITQSPKYLFRKEGQNVTLSCEQNLNHDAMYWYRQDPGQGLRLIYYSQIVNDFQKGDIAEGYSVSREKKESFPLTVTSAQKNPTAFYLCASRWGSLGNEQFFGPGTRLTVL.